Shown below are 13 T cell receptor beta chains from a single sample sequenced in a study of blood T cell repertoires in COVID-19. The table came from immunoSEQ multiplex PCR; TCRdb's copy has only in-frame clones and leaves some out. The sample contains about 670,000 clones, 80% to 90% of which appear only once. Sequencing used peripheral blood. Receptors were obtained from a woman aged 18-29 years with acute or convalescent COVID-19.

This chain connects TRBV3-1 (or the pseudogene TRBV3-2) to TRBJ2-6, with D unresolved. The CDR3 loop spans 15 amino acids. Trimming removed 4 bases at V and 0 bases at J, with 7 bases between. Germline V gene data show CDR1 as LGHDT and CDR2 as YNNKEL (reference sequence). The CDR3 DNA reads as TGTGCCAGCAGCCGCGCCCTCTCTGGGGCCAACGTCCTGACTTTC. It yields the protein CASSRALSGANVLTF.

The chain couples TRBV5-1 to TRBJ1-1; D unresolved. The CDR3 runs to 13 residues. The V gene's germline CDR1 is SGHRS and CDR2 YFSETQ. The ends were cut back, 4 bases at V and 1 base at J, with 8 bases in the middle. CDR3 DNA sequence: TGCGCCAGCAGCATTTACACGAACACTGAAGCTTTCTTT. It encodes CASSIYTNTEAFF.

V usage is TRBV9 and J usage is TRBJ2-5, with 8 bases fitting TRBD1. The CDR3 runs to 14 residues. CDR1 and CDR2 (germline): SGDLS, YYNGEE. V gave up 0 bases and J gave up 9 bases; unmatched junction bases: 7. For the CDR3, the DNA is TGTGCCAGCAGCGTAGGAAGGGTGGGACAGGCCCAGTACTTC. Translated: CASSVGRVGQAQYF. The variable domain in full, completed from reference TRBV9 and TRBJ2-5, reads DSGVTQTPKHLITATGQRVTLRCSPRSGDLSVYWYQQSLDQGLQFLIQYYNGEERAKGNILERFSAQQFPDLHSELNLSSLELGDSALYFCASSVGRVGQAQYFGPGTRLLVL.

V is TRBV5-1 and J is TRBJ2-1; 7 bases are shared with TRBD1. From germline, CDR1 is SGHRS and CDR2 YFSETQ. The CDR3 has 16 residues. With 0 bases clipped from V and 6 bases from J, the junction kept 9 bases outside the gene matches. The CDR3 DNA reads TGCGCCAGCAGCTTGGGGGCGCAGGGGGTCCTCAATGAGCAGTTCTTC. This gives the protein CASSLGAQGVLNEQFF.

The chain uses TRBV29-1 and TRBJ1-6; 9 bases match TRBD1. Germline loops: CDR1 SQVTM, CDR2 ANQGSEA. The CDR3 is 13 residues long. The V and J ends lost 6 bases and 7 bases, in that order; junction bases with no gene match: 4. CDR3 loop: CSVGTGGNSPLHF. The CDR3 coding sequence is TGCAGCGTCGGAACAGGGGGCAATTCACCCCTCCACTTT.

The J gene is TRBJ2-5, the V gene TRBV12-3 or TRBV12-4, with 9 nucleotides matching TRBD1. The length of the CDR3 is 13 residues. With V trimmed by 4 bases and J by 9 bases, 6 bases remained unmatched. The CDR3 is CASSSGQGRAQYF. The CDR3 nucleotides read TGTGCCAGCAGTTCAGGACAGGGGAGGGCCCAGTACTTC.

This clone was found once. V and J are TRBV15 and TRBJ1-5; D is perhaps TRBD1 (6 bases). The CDR3 covers 15 residues. V gave up 0 bases and J gave up 5 bases, with 11 bases separating them. CDR1 and CDR2 from the germline V gene are LNHNV and YYDKDF (reference sequence). The CDR3 spells CATSRDKGDHQPQHF. DNA of the CDR3: TGTGCCACCAGCAGAGATAAGGGGGACCATCAGCCCCAGCATTTT.

This sequence joins TRBV3-1 (or the pseudogene TRBV3-2) and TRBJ2-7, with TRBD1 identical over 7 bases. J lost 12 bases, V lost 3 bases, and 8 bases had no gene match. Germline assignment: CDR1 LGHDT and CDR2 YNNKEL (reference sequence). The CDR3 extends over 12 amino acids. Here the CDR3 DNA reads TGTGCCAGCAGCCAGACTACAAGGGGGCTGTACTTC. Its translation is CASSQTTRGLYF.

This clone is a singleton in its sample. V gene TRBV6-5 combines with J gene TRBJ1-6; D is unresolved. The ends were cut back, 2 bases at V and 8 bases at J, with 7 bases in the middle. Per the germline V gene, CDR1 is MNHEY and CDR2 is SVGAGI. This CDR3 is built from 13 residues. For the CDR3, the DNA is TGTGCCAGCAGTTACATCAGTGATTCACCCCTCCACTTT. Its protein product is CASSYISDSPLHF.

The CDR3 is CASSQGDRVYEQYF. The CDR3 DNA follows: TGTGCCAGCAGCCAAGGGGACAGGGTCTACGAGCAGTACTTC. V gene TRBV3-1 (or the pseudogene TRBV3-2) combines with J gene TRBJ2-7; 9 bases are a match to TRBD1. The trim removed 1 base at V and 3 bases at J, leaving 1 base unmatched. Germline-derived CDR1 and CDR2 are LGHDT and YNNKEL (reference sequence). The CDR3 runs 14 residues.

This chain joins TRBV28 and TRBJ2-7, with 7 bases lining up with TRBD1. The trim removed 4 bases at V and 0 bases at J, leaving 3 bases unmatched. Germline lookup yields CDR1 MDHEN and CDR2 SYDVKM. The CDR3 has 14 residues. The CDR3 spells CASSYRQGSYEQYF. In DNA, the CDR3 is TGTGCCAGCAGTTACCGACAGGGCTCCTACGAGCAGTACTTC.

The DNA for the CDR3 is TGCGCCAGCAGCCATACAGGGAACCACTATGGCTACACCTTC. Translation: CASSHTGNHYGYTF. V is TRBV4-1 and J is TRBJ1-2; D may be TRBD1 (6 bases). V shed 3 bases and J shed 3 bases, with 11 bases lying between them. Germline V gene data show CDR1 as MGHRA and CDR2 as YSYEKL. The CDR3 is 14 amino acids.

The V and J genes are TRBV19 and TRBJ1-1; D is ambiguous. The CDR3 is 13 residues long. Germline assignment: CDR1 LNHDA and CDR2 SQIVND (reference sequence). V dropped 6 bases and J dropped 2 bases, with 10 bases sitting between them. CDR3 bases: TGTGCCAGTAGCGTCTACGAAAACACTGAAGCTTTCTTT. Translated, it gives CASSVYENTEAFF.